The 15 T cell receptor beta chains reported below all come from one sample, sequenced in a study of blood T cell repertoires in COVID-19. Data came from immunoSEQ multiplex PCR; TCRdb stores just in-frame clones and leaves some out. The sample holds 100,000 to 150,000 clones; around 89% are singletons and the top ten take roughly 18%. Sequenced: peripheral blood. The source of these receptors is a man aged 45-60 years with active or convalescent COVID-19.

The chain combines TRBV6-1 with TRBJ1-4; D is ambiguous. This CDR3 has 15 residues. V was clipped by 0 bases and J by 3 bases, with 8 bases between them. Looked up from germline, CDR1 is MNHNS and CDR2 is SASEGT. CDR3 in amino acids: CASSEARRANEKLFF. In nucleotides, the CDR3 is TGTGCCAGCAGTGAAGCACGGAGAGCTAATGAAAAACTGTTTTTT.

The CDR3 DNA follows: TGTGCCAGTAAGGGGCACCTGAACACCGGGGAGCTGTTTTTT. Translating it yields CASKGHLNTGELFF. The chain has TRBV19 and TRBJ2-2; maybe TRBD1 (5 bases). The length of the CDR3 is 14 residues. Trimming removed 7 bases from V and 1 base from J, with 10 bases in between. The germline CDR1 and CDR2 sequences are LNHDA and SQIVND (reference sequence). The full variable domain, with the rest looked up from reference TRBV19 and TRBJ2-2, is DGGITQSPKYLFRKEGQNVTLSCEQNLNHDAMYWYRQDPGQGLRLIYYSQIVNDFQKGDIAEGYSVSREKKESFPLTVTSAQKNPTAFYLCASKGHLNTGELFFGEGSRLTVL.

The CDR3 coding sequence is TGTGCCAGTGGTTTCTGGGGCGATCAGCCCCAGCATTTT. It encodes CASGFWGDQPQHF. The gene calls are TRBV19 and TRBJ1-5, with a possible D match to TRBD1 (5 bases). CDR1 and CDR2 from the germline V gene are LNHDA and SQIVND (reference sequence). CDR3 length equals 13 residues. Trimming removed 8 bases at V and 5 bases at J, with 13 bases between.

The chain is built from TRBV30 and TRBJ1-5, with TRBD1 matching over 8 bases. Germline CDR1 and CDR2: GTSNPN and SVGIG (reference sequence). This CDR3 has 15 residues. V shed 4 bases and J 1 base; nucleotides not matched to a gene: 6. For the CDR3, the DNA is TGTGCCTGGAACCAGGGACAGGCGAGCAATCAGCCCCAGCATTTT. The encoded protein is CAWNQGQASNQPQHF. Using reference TRBV30 and TRBJ1-5 for the parts outside the CDR3, the full variable domain is SQTIHQWPATLVQPVGSPLSLECTVEGTSNPNLYWYRQAAGRGLQLLFYSVGIGQISSEVPQNLSASRPQDRQFILSSKKLLLSDSGFYLCAWNQGQASNQPQHFGDGTRLSIL.

This sequence joins TRBV9 and TRBJ2-5; possible D gene TRBD1, 5 bases. This CDR3 contains 15 residues. CDR1 and CDR2 from the germline V gene are SGDLS and YYNGEE. V was cut by 0 bases and J by 5 bases, with 14 bases left in between. CDR3 region: CASSVAPGISETQYF. CDR3 nucleotide sequence: TGTGCCAGCAGCGTAGCGCCAGGGATATCGGAGACCCAGTACTTC. Combining the CDR3 with reference TRBV9 and TRBJ2-5 gives the whole variable domain DSGVTQTPKHLITATGQRVTLRCSPRSGDLSVYWYQQSLDQGLQFLIQYYNGEERAKGNILERFSAQQFPDLHSELNLSSLELGDSALYFCASSVAPGISETQYFGPGTRLLVL.

The rearrangement links TRBV4-1 to TRBJ2-6, with 10 positions matching TRBD1. The junction had 3 bases not matched to a gene; V was cut back by 4 bases and J by 0 bases. Germline V gene data show CDR1 as MGHRA and CDR2 as YSYEKL. The length of the CDR3 is 17 residues. CDR3 loop: CASSPTGGRSGANVLTF. The DNA for the CDR3 is TGCGCCAGCAGCCCGACAGGGGGCCGCTCTGGGGCCAACGTCCTGACTTTC.

The V call is TRBV10-3, the J call TRBJ1-2, with D unresolved. From germline, CDR1 is ENHRY and CDR2 SYGVKD. This CDR3 comprises 15 residues. The V end lost 6 bases, the J end lost 3 bases, and 17 bases lay between the germline ends. In nucleotides, the CDR3 is TGTGCCATCAGGGGAGACGGGAGTTCAGACTATGGCTACACCTTC. Residues: CAIRGDGSSDYGYTF.

There are a few counts of this clone. The chain couples TRBV19 to TRBJ2-2, with TRBD2 matching 11 bases. J gave up 3 bases and V 4 bases, and 13 bases lay outside the gene matches. This CDR3 region has 19 residues. Germline V gene sequence: CDR1 LNHDA, CDR2 SQIVND (reference sequence). The CDR3 spells CASSSSGRAAIYDTGELFF. The CDR3 DNA is TGTGCCAGTAGTAGTAGCGGGAGGGCCGCAATATATGACACCGGGGAGCTGTTTTTT. Filled out from reference TRBV19 and TRBJ2-2, the complete variable domain reads DGGITQSPKYLFRKEGQNVTLSCEQNLNHDAMYWYRQDPGQGLRLIYYSQIVNDFQKGDIAEGYSVSREKKESFPLTVTSAQKNPTAFYLCASSSSGRAAIYDTGELFFGEGSRLTVL.

The CDR3 is CASSLTLGRGNQPQHF. In nucleotides, the CDR3 is TGTGCCAGCAGTTTAACGCTCGGCAGGGGCAATCAGCCCCAGCATTTT. The chain carries TRBV28 and TRBJ1-5; tentatively, D is TRBD1 (5 bases). The ends were cut back, 2 bases at V and 2 bases at J, with 13 bases in the middle. Germline V CDR1 and CDR2: MDHEN, SYDVKM. The CDR3 consists of 16 residues.

The chain employs TRBV5-5 and TRBJ2-3, with 8 bases identical to TRBD1. Germline V CDR1 and CDR2: SGHKS, YYEKEE (reference sequence). The CDR3 extends over 14 amino acids. After removal of 1 base from V and 4 bases from J, the junction contained 2 bases not matched to a gene. The CDR3 here is CASSLQGAADTQYF. The CDR3 region has the DNA TGTGCCAGCAGCTTGCAGGGGGCGGCAGATACGCAGTATTTT.

The chain is built from TRBV10-1 and TRBJ2-5, with D perhaps matching TRBD2 (6 bases). The CDR3 has 13 amino acids. CDR1 WNHNN and CDR2 SYGVQD come from the germline V gene (reference sequence). Trimming took off 3 bases at V and 6 bases at J, with 11 bases between the two ends. The DNA for the CDR3 is TGCGCCAGCAGTGAAACAGGCGGGAAGACCCAGTACTTC. Translation: CASSETGGKTQYF.

This chain links TRBV5-4 with TRBJ2-7, with D possibly being TRBD2 (6 bases). V was trimmed by 4 bases and J by 7 bases, leaving 12 bases between them. CDR1 and CDR2 (germline): SGHNT, YYREEE (reference sequence). The CDR3 contains 12 residues. In nucleotides, the CDR3 is TGTGCCAGCAGCCCCTGGGGGAGGGAGCAGTACTTC. This sequence encodes CASSPWGREQYF.

This chain links TRBV19 with TRBJ1-2; 8 nucleotides match TRBD1. This CDR3 region has 14 residues. Unmatched junction bases numbered 4, after V lost 7 bases and J lost 0 bases. CDR1 and CDR2 (germline): LNHDA, SQIVND (reference sequence). CDR3 residues: CASKGQAANYGYTF. CDR3 nucleotide sequence: TGTGCCAGTAAGGGACAGGCGGCTAACTATGGCTACACCTTC.

The chain couples TRBV10-3 to TRBJ2-1; D remains ambiguous. Germline CDR1 ENHRY, CDR2 SYGVKD. The V end was cut by 8 bases, the J end by 7 bases, with 15 bases between. The CDR3 sequence is 13 residues long. CDR3 sequence reads: CAISSPADNEQFF. The DNA for the CDR3 is TGTGCCATCTCATCTCCTGCGGATAATGAGCAGTTCTTC.

The rearrangement uses TRBV12-3 or TRBV12-4 and TRBJ1-2, with TRBD1 as a possible D gene (6 bases). The germline V and J ends were trimmed by 6 bases and 6 bases, with 14 bases remaining between them. This CDR3 comprises 13 residues. The CDR3 DNA reads TGTGCCAGCAGCCTCCGGACAGCGGATGGCTACACCTTC. Translating it yields CASSLRTADGYTF.